This T cell receptor (beta chain) was profiled in a study of blood T cell repertoires in COVID-19 (dated by TCRdb to 2020 to 2021). Background for the entire study: Samples covering the acute and convalescent phases of COVID-19 were provided by collaborators in the United States, Italy and Spain. The dataset comprised deeply sampled blood TCRbeta repertoires from subjects exposed to, actively infected with, or recovered from COVID-19. The repertoires were released in a freely available public database intended as a resource for research on the immune response to SARS-CoV-2. A de-identified subject ID, COVID-19 status, age in years and sex were almost always included in the sample metadata. The prospective study material was composed of cDNA or gDNA derived from T cells, B-cell-depleted T cells, or PBMCs. Where available, HLA class I and class II types were taken from metadata supplied by the sample provider and were not determined by assay-based typing. Samples were obtained from the ongoing ImmuneRACE study (first 160 participants) and from 1,254 subjects provided by 6 global collaborators.

The immunoSEQ Assay, a bias-controlled multiplex PCR, was used to amplify TCRbeta CDR3 regions from genomic DNA. The authors' analysis ran thus. Nucleated cell counts per sample were estimated from amplification of reference gene primers within the assay. To quantify the absolute abundance of each unique TCRbeta CDR3 rearrangement, sequence reads were collapsed and filtered. For each sample, productive Simpson clonality was calculated by taking the square root of Simpson's diversity index across productive rearrangements. This immuneACCESS table, as held by TCRdb, lists in-frame sequences with V and J called but not all clones. Of the missing ones, under half trace to an unresolved V gene in checked studies; the others have no known cause. That table supplies the V and J calls and clone size; D and trimming were determined from the DNA. This sample is represented by around 200,000 clones; about 81% of them were singletons. The ten largest clones add up to around 9% of the sample.

Broader findings and caveats from the paper: The amount of clinical and demographic metadata varied by source and participant and was provided uncurated.

In the prospective study, participants were roughly 18 to 95 years old, resided in 25 or so geographic areas of the United States, and were enrolled through a virtual design. To assign participants to cohorts, the prospective study relied on clinical history that participants themselves reported in a screening survey and a study questionnaire. Recovered participants in ImmuneRACE Cohort 3 were defined by two consecutive negative NP/OP PCR tests, clearance by a healthcare professional, or resolution of symptoms. In the prospective study, mobile phlebotomists collected whole blood, serum and a nasopharyngeal or oropharyngeal swab from each participant. Over a roughly 2-month period, participants in the prospective study had the option of providing additional blood draws and questionnaires. Prospective study blood samples were shipped either frozen or at room temperature before DNA extraction. Turning to this clone: Its antigen remains unidentified. No base quality information exists; no much larger clone differs at one position.

The sequencing input was PBMCs or T cells enriched from blood (not recorded which). The source of this sequence is a man aged 35 to 55 who had recovered from COVID-19.

The CDR3 sequence is CASRISRGTNEKLFF. The base sequence is TGCGCCAGCAGAATATCTCGGGGGACTAATGAAAAACTGTTTTTT. The chain couples TRBV4-1 to TRBJ1-4, with a tentative D gene TRBD1 over 5 matching bases. CDR1 MGHRA and CDR2 YSYEKL were looked up in the germline V gene. The trim is 6 bases for V and 2 bases for J, with a gap of 13 bases between the germline ends. Including the terminal cysteine and phenylalanine, the CDR3 comprises 15 residues. Just CDR3 DNA is preserved here, 45 bases in frame from base 1.